This TCR beta chain was profiled in a study of blood T cell repertoires in COVID-19. V was clipped by 2 bases and J by 0 bases, with 11 bases between them. The CDR3 loop spans 17 amino acids. Germline assignment: CDR1 MNHEY and CDR2 SVGEGT. The participants were between about 18 and 89 years old and came from some 23 US areas. Clinical histories supplied by participants themselves formed the basis of cohort assignment. Per the authors' pipeline: From reference gene primer amplification, estimates of nucleated cell counts were derived. Profiled with immunoSEQ multiplex PCR; TCRdb holds only in-frame clones, not every one. V, J and clone size derive from that table, while D and trimming were established from the DNA sequence. The table records under 250,000 clones, approximately 85% of them present only once.

The sequence came from a woman aged 50 to 60 with acute COVID-19. The rearrangement uses TRBV6-2 or TRBV6-3 and TRBJ1-6; D unresolved. The sample taken for sequencing was PBMCs or T cells enriched from blood (not recorded which). The CDR3 sequence: CASSYETGSSYNSPLHF. DNA of the CDR3: TGTGCCAGCAGTTACGAGACGGGGAGCTCCTATAATTCACCCCTCCACTTT.